Listed here is a single T cell receptor beta chain. Some clones are missing from TCRdb's copy, which holds only in-frame ones; the method was immunoSEQ multiplex PCR. The sample carries approximately 48,000 clones, more than 90% recorded once. This record comes from a study of T cell changes during pregnancy in multiple sclerosis. The sequences come from CD8+ T cells from peripheral blood mononuclear cells, collected before pregnancy. The TCR sequence derives from a female donor with multiple sclerosis, enrolled in a pregnancy study.

Here the CDR3 DNA reads TGTGCCAGCAGCACCGGGACAGGCACGTATGGCTACACCTTC. Translation: CASSTGTGTYGYTF. The V gene is TRBV5-6, the J gene TRBJ1-2; TRBD1 matches 8 bases. Germline CDR1 SGHDT, CDR2 YYEEEE. V was pared by 4 bases and J by 5 bases, with 7 bases of the junction left unmatched. The CDR3 totals 14 residues.